The T cell receptor beta chain under discussion was sequenced for a study of tumor and adjacent non-tumor tissue in lung cancer. The overall study: Patients were aged about 30 to 76, 9 to 10 men and a handful of women, stage I to III. On average, productive TCRbeta reads reached about 4.17 million per sample. Study-wide results and caveats: Higher tumor TCR diversity was associated with shorter survival. TCR diversity was significantly greater in tumor than normal lung tissue.

Three rounds of nested PCR, following a modified ARM-PCR protocol, produced the TCRbeta library. TCRdb reanalysed the multiplex PCR reads using MiXCR and keeps one entry per CDR3 protein. This table has roughly 200,000 distinct CDR3 sequences, 60% to 85% appearing once. This clonotype turned up a few times. The antigen remains unidentified. This sample's RNA came from whole unsorted tissue. CDR3 length: 14 residues. V was pared by 2 bases and J by 10 bases, with 13 bases between. The germline gives CDR1 SGHKS, CDR2 YYEKEE (reference sequence). The V gene is TRBV5-5, the J gene TRBJ1-6; D gene ambiguous. This clonotype was sampled from a man aged 55-75 years with non-small cell lung cancer. Sequenced sample: lung tumor tissue. The CDR3 sequence is CASSFGRMDSPLHF. As DNA, the CDR3 is TGTGCCAGCAGCTTTGGCAGGATGGACTCACCCCTCCACTTT. The complete variable domain, with remaining parts taken from reference TRBV5-5 and TRBJ1-6, reads DAGVTQSPTHLIKTRGQQVTLRCSPISGHKSVSWYQQVLGQGPQFIFQYYEKEERGRGNFPDRFSARQFPNYSSELNVNALLLGDSALYLCASSFGRMDSPLHFGNGTRLTVT.